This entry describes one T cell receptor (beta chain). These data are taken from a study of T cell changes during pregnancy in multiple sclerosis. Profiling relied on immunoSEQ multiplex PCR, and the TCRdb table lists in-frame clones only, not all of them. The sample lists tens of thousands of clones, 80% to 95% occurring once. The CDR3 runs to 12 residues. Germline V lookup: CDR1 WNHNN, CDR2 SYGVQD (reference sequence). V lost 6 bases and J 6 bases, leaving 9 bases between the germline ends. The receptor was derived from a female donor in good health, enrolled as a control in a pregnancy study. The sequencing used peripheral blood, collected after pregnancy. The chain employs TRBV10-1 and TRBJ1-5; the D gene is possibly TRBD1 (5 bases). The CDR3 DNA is TGCGCCAGCAGCTTTACAGGTCAGCCCCAGCATTTT. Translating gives CASSFTGQPQHF.